One sample yielded the 21 T cell receptor beta chains listed below, sequenced in a study of T cells in Graves' hyperthyroidism and ophthalmopathy. RNA transcripts gave rise to amplified TCR beta CDR3 regions. First-round RT-PCR with HTBI primers amplified the TCR CDR3 region. TCRdb re-called the multiplex PCR reads with MiXCR, one entry per CDR3 protein. This repertoire shows more than 300,000 distinct CDR3 sequences, about 15% found once; its top ten account for about 20%. Material: blood. These receptors originate from a woman between 25 and 40 years old with Graves' ophthalmopathy.

Regarding this clonotype: This may stem from a read error, because a much larger clone lies one nucleotide away. This rearrangement joins TRBV6-2 or TRBV6-3 to TRBJ1-1; D not resolved. The CDR3 runs 18 residues. Per the germline V gene, CDR1 is MNHEY and CDR2 is SVGEGT. Trimming took off 2 bases at V and 2 bases at J, with 21 bases between the two ends. The DNA of the CDR3 is TGTGCCAGCAGTTACATGCTTGACCAAAAAGATAGAAACACTGAAGCTTTCTTT. It codes for CASSYMLDQKDRNTEAFF.

Note on this clonotype: Given a much more abundant clone one base away, this may be a read error. The rearrangement uses TRBV6-2 or TRBV6-3 and TRBJ1-5; D may be TRBD1 (6 bases). Trimming removed 0 bases from V and 4 bases from J, with 10 bases in between. Germline-derived CDR1 and CDR2 are MNHEY and SVGEGT. The CDR3 has 15 residues. The CDR3 region is CASSYSYRENQPQHF. The CDR3, as DNA: TGTGCCAGCAGTTACTCGTACAGGGAAAATCAGCCCCAGCATTTT.

The CDR3 DNA is TGCGCCAGCAGCCAAGAGGGACAGGGGGTTGGGGTGCAGTACTTC. Translation gives CASSQEGQGVGVQYF. The chain recombines TRBV4-1 with TRBJ2-7; 11 nucleotides align to TRBD1. The V gene end was trimmed by 0 bases and the J gene end by 9 bases; junction bases not matched to a gene: 7. Germline assignment: CDR1 MGHRA and CDR2 YSYEKL. The CDR3 is 15 amino acids.

This clonotype has a handful of counts. This chain uses TRBV20-1 with TRBJ1-6, with 8 bases that match TRBD1. Germline V gene lookup returns CDR1 DFQATT and CDR2 SNEGSKA (reference sequence). V shed 0 bases, J shed 2 bases, and the junction held 18 bases outside the gene matches. This CDR3 has 21 residues. Written as DNA, the CDR3 is TGCAGTGCTAGAGAATACAGGGGGTCTGCCCCCAGTCTAACCTATAATTCACCCCTCCACTTT. Translation: CSAREYRGSAPSLTYNSPLHF.

This clonotype was counted ten times or more. V is TRBV4-1 and J is TRBJ2-5; D not certain. The CDR3 has 14 residues. CDR1 is MGHRA, CDR2 YSYEKL, per germline. Trimming removed 0 bases at V and 5 bases at J, with 10 bases between. The CDR3 is CASSQEALPETQYF. The CDR3 DNA reads as TGCGCCAGCAGCCAAGAGGCCCTCCCGGAGACCCAGTACTTC.

This clonotype has a count of ten or more. V gene TRBV6-1 combines with J gene TRBJ2-5; no clear D. The CDR3 consists of 14 residues. With 3 bases removed from V and 1 base from J, the gap between germline ends came to 9 bases. The germline gives CDR1 MNHNS, CDR2 SASEGT. CDR3 bases: TGTGCCAGCAGTGATGGGCAGCTCCAAGAGACCCAGTACTTC. This codes for CASSDGQLQETQYF.

V is TRBV4-1 and J is TRBJ1-5; tentative D call: TRBD1 (5 bases). CDR3 length: 15 residues. In germline, CDR1 is MGHRA, CDR2 YSYEKL. Trimming removed 5 bases at V and 1 base at J, with 12 bases between. The CDR3 here is CASSRTEGSNQPQHF. CDR3 DNA sequence: TGCGCCAGCAGCAGGACGGAGGGGAGCAATCAGCCCCAGCATTTT.

This clonotype was recorded a few times. This chain uses TRBV19 with TRBJ2-6, with D maybe TRBD1 (6 bases). Per the germline V gene, CDR1 is LNHDA and CDR2 is SQIVND (reference sequence). CDR3 length equals 20 residues. V lost 4 bases and J lost 0, with 22 bases in between. The chain's CDR3 is CASSRTPMGAQTSGANVLTF. The CDR3 DNA reads TGTGCCAGTAGTAGAACCCCTATGGGGGCACAAACCTCTGGGGCCAACGTCCTGACTTTC.

This clonotype was seen ten or more times. The chain is built from TRBV6-1 and TRBJ1-6; no firm D call. The CDR3 runs 14 residues. Germline V CDR1 and CDR2: MNHNS, SASEGT. V was cut by 1 base and J by 13 bases, with 14 bases left in between. The CDR3 sequence: CASSEGIGSSPLHF. The CDR3 nucleotides are TGTGCCAGCAGTGAAGGAATCGGCTCGTCGCCCCTCCACTTT.

The DNA of the CDR3 is TGTGCCAGTAGTCCCCGGGATACCATAACTCCTACACACACCGGGGAGCTGTTTTTT. It yields the protein CASSPRDTITPTHTGELFF. The J gene is TRBJ2-2, the V gene TRBV19, with D perhaps matching TRBD2 (5 bases). This CDR3 has 19 residues. CDR1 and CDR2 (germline): LNHDA, SQIVND (reference sequence). V lost 5 bases to trimming and J lost 3 bases, with 25 bases between them.

This clonotype was seen at least ten times. The V and J genes are TRBV11-2 and TRBJ2-2; D may be TRBD2 (7 bases). This CDR3 region has 16 residues. Germline CDR1 and CDR2: SGHAT and FQNNGV. Trimming shortened V by 4 bases and J by 7 bases, and 19 bases separated the two germline ends. The CDR3 coding sequence is TGTGCCAGCAGCTCCCGGCGGGGGCGGAACGACGGGGAGCTGTTTTTT. Amino acids: CASSSRRGRNDGELFF.

This clonotype showed up many times. V usage is TRBV3-1 and J usage is TRBJ1-2, with 7 bases fitting TRBD1. CDR3 length: 16 residues. Germline V gene data show CDR1 as LGHDT and CDR2 as YNNKEL (reference sequence). J gave up 2 bases and V 1 base, and 7 bases lay outside the gene matches. This CDR3 is CASSQGTGLLNYGYTF. The CDR3 coding sequence is TGTGCCAGCAGCCAAGGGACAGGTTTGTTAAACTATGGCTACACCTTC.

This clonotype was found a few times. The chain couples TRBV19 to TRBJ2-3; D uncertain. Germline V gives CDR1 LNHDA, CDR2 SQIVND (reference sequence). Trimming cost V 3 bases and J 9 bases, with 7 bases left between them. The CDR3 is 11 amino acids. This CDR3 reads CASSIRRTQYF. In DNA form, the CDR3 reads TGTGCCAGTAGTATCCGAAGGACGCAGTATTTT.

This clonotype was detected ten times or more. CDR3 amino acids: CASSSETYDLYNEQFF. Written as DNA, the CDR3 is TGTGCCAGCAGTTCCGAGACTTATGACCTTTACAATGAGCAGTTCTTC. The chain uses TRBV28 and TRBJ2-1; D is ambiguous. Germline lookup yields CDR1 MDHEN and CDR2 SYDVKM. The CDR3 totals 16 residues. With 4 bases removed from V and 4 bases from J, the gap between germline ends came to 17 bases. The full variable domain, with the rest looked up from reference TRBV28 and TRBJ2-1, is DVKVTQSSRYLVKRTGEKVFLECVQDMDHENMFWYRQDPGLGLRLIYFSYDVKMKEKGDIPEGYSVSREKKERFSLILESASTNQTSMYLCASSSETYDLYNEQFFGPGTRLTVL.

This clonotype was seen more than once but under ten times. V and J are TRBV4-1 and TRBJ2-1, with 11 nucleotides matching TRBD2. The CDR3 runs 17 residues. V lost 4 bases, J lost 2 bases, and 7 bases stayed unmatched. CDR1 is MGHRA and CDR2 is YSYEKL in the germline V gene. The CDR3 coding sequence is TGCGCCAGCAGCCTAGTTAGCGGGGGGGCCGCCTACAATGAGCAGTTCTTC. This encodes CASSLVSGGAAYNEQFF.

With regard to this clonotype: This clone may be a read error of a much larger clone one base away. This chain uses TRBV5-8 with TRBJ1-6; 7 nucleotides agree with TRBD1. CDR1 and CDR2 (germline): SGHTS, YDEGEE. The CDR3 length is 17 residues. CDR3 sequence reads: CVSRPGQESSYNSPLHF. The CDR3 bases are TGTGTCAGCAGACCCGGACAGGAGAGCTCCTATAATTCACCCCTCCACTTT.

This sequence joins TRBV3-1 and TRBJ2-3, with 9 bases lining up with TRBD2. Germline V gene lookup returns CDR1 LGHDT and CDR2 YNNKEL (reference sequence). The V and J ends lost 0 bases and 1 base, in that order; junction bases with no gene match: 5. CDR3 length equals 17 residues. The CDR3 DNA reads as TGTGCCAGCAGCCAAGAAGTGGCGGGGGGGCGCACAGATACGCAGTATTTT. Its translation is CASSQEVAGGRTDTQYF.

The table lists this clonotype with many counts. The chain has TRBV19 and TRBJ2-1, with 12 bases identical to TRBD1. V shed 3 bases and J 6 bases; nucleotides not matched to a gene: 12. CDR3 length equals 18 residues. CDR1 and CDR2 (germline): LNHDA, SQIVND (reference sequence). CDR3 DNA sequence: TGTGCCAGTAGTATTACGGGACAGGGGGCGAGTACGGGCAATGAGCAGTTCTTC. Amino acid sequence: CASSITGQGASTGNEQFF.

This clonotype was seen at least ten times. J is TRBJ2-7 and V is TRBV12-3 or TRBV12-4; possible D gene TRBD2, 7 bases. The CDR3 consists of 16 residues. V was clipped by 8 bases and J by 7 bases, with 27 bases between them. The CDR3 coding sequence is TGTGCCAGCGGAGCCCCTGGGGGGGGGGCGATTCGGGAGCAGTACTTC. This encodes CASGAPGGGAIREQYF.

This clonotype has at least ten counts. The chain carries TRBV6-5 and TRBJ1-2; D gene ambiguous. Germline V lookup: CDR1 MNHEY, CDR2 SVGAGI. The V gene lost 0 bases and the J gene lost 0 bases, with 8 bases spanning the gap. The CDR3 runs to 15 residues. CDR3 DNA: TGTGCCAGCAGTTACTCGCGACAAGCTAACTATGGCTACACCTTC. Amino acid sequence: CASSYSRQANYGYTF.

This clonotype appeared a few times. A much larger clone sits a single nucleotide away, making a read error possible. The J gene is TRBJ2-3, the V gene TRBV28, with 8 bases aligning to TRBD1. Germline V lookup: CDR1 MDHEN, CDR2 SYDVKM. The CDR3 sequence is 15 residues long. The CDR3: CASNPTGPGTGTQYF. The CDR3 DNA follows: TGTGCCAGCAACCCGACAGGGCCAGGGACAGGTACGCAGTATTTT.